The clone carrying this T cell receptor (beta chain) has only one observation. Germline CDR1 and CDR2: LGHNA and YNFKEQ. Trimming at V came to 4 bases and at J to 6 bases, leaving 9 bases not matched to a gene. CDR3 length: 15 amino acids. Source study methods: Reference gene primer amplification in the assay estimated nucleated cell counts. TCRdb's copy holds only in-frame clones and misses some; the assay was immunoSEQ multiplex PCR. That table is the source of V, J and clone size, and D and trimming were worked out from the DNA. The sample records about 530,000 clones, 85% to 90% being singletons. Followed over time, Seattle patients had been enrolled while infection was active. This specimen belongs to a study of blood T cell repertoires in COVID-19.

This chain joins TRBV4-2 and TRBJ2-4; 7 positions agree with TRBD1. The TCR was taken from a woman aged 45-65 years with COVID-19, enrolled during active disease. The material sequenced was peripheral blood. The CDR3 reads CASSPSSGTANIQYF. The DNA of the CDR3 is TGTGCCAGCAGCCCGTCATCCGGGACAGCAAACATTCAGTACTTC.